This is a list of T cell receptor beta chains from one sample in a study of T cell changes during pregnancy in multiple sclerosis. Sequencing used immunoSEQ multiplex PCR; TCRdb keeps in-frame clones, though not all of them. The table includes roughly 68,000 clones, around 90% detected once. The sequencing used peripheral blood, collected in the second trimester of pregnancy. Receptors originate from a female donor in good health, enrolled as a control in a pregnancy study. The CDR3 runs from the conserved cysteine through the conserved F or W. The D gene is left open where the match is weak.

D | J | V | CDR3
. | TRBJ2-2 | TRBV10-1 | CASTLTRTGELFF
TRBD1 | TRBJ1-1 | TRBV28 | CASSFGQGEAFF
TRBD2 | TRBJ2-3 | TRBV5-1 | CASSSRTTSGARDTQYF
. | TRBJ2-5 | TRBV27 | CASITTTGGNETQYF
. | TRBJ2-7 | TRBV7-2 | CASSDKAEFLSYEQYF
. | TRBJ1-4 | TRBV30 | CAGWGTTNEKLFF
TRBD2 | TRBJ2-3 | TRBV5-1 | CASSSGLAGGPYTDTQYF
TRBD1 | TRBJ1-1 | TRBV28 | CASSLFDRVAFF
. | TRBJ1-3 | TRBV28 | CASSPGLSGNTIYF
TRBD1 | TRBJ1-2 | TRBV28 | CASSLIGTVYGYTF
. | TRBJ2-1 | TRBV4-1 | CASSQDIGTPGNEQFF
. | TRBJ1-2 | TRBV6-1 | CASNPRAKYTF
. | TRBJ1-5 | TRBV19 | CASSIGTSDQPQHF
. | TRBJ1-5 | TRBV28 | CASSSPGLNQPQHF
. | TRBJ2-7 | TRBV27 | CASRGAGNGYEQYF
. | TRBJ1-5 | TRBV19 | CASSIGRGYSNQPQHF
TRBD2 | TRBJ2-7 | TRBV5-4 | CASSRGRESSYEQYF
. | TRBJ1-3 | TRBV18 | CASSPGRDSGNTIYF
TRBD1 | TRBJ1-4 | TRBV28 | CASTYGGGNEKTVF
. | TRBJ1-2 | TRBV4-1 | CASSQDNSANYGYTF
TRBD2 | TRBJ2-5 | TRBV5-5 | CASSWRLAGYQETQYF
TRBD1 | TRBJ2-1 | TRBV27 | CASSGGQGPPIDNEQFF
TRBD2 | TRBJ2-5 | TRBV4-3 | CASSQDVAGAEYQETQYF
TRBD2 | TRBJ2-1 | TRBV27 | CASSLSSRLAGGPNEQFF
. | TRBJ1-4 | TRBV6-1 | CASRLGGAGEKLFF
TRBD1 | TRBJ1-6 | TRBV19 | CASSIRTGVTSPLHF
. | TRBJ1-5 | TRBV7-2 | CASSLVISNQPQHF
TRBD2 | TRBJ2-7 | TRBV7-8 | CASSPNLIREVVREQYF
. | TRBJ1-5 | TRBV4-3 | CASSHEGDSNQPQHF
TRBD1 | TRBJ2-7 | TRBV27 | CASSFGTGGFYEQYF
. | TRBJ1-1 | TRBV19 | CASSIQQGNTEAFF
. | TRBJ2-1 | TRBV5-4 | CASSPSSYNEQFF
. | TRBJ1-4 | TRBV25-1 | CASRAGNEKLFF
. | TRBJ1-2 | TRBV28 | CASSLSQGYGYTF
. | TRBJ1-4 | TRBV11-2 | CASSLLLATNEKLFF
. | TRBJ2-3 | TRBV4-1 | CASSQAKRRVRSDTQYF
. | TRBJ2-2 | TRBV4-2 | CASSLTREVTGELFF
TRBD1 | TRBJ2-7 | TRBV15 | CATSRGGTGVSYEQYF
. | TRBJ2-2 | TRBV27 | CASSQGRDPHTGELFF
. | . | TRBV4-3 | CASSQDPITYEQYF
TRBD2 | TRBJ2-7 | TRBV6-5 | CASTGLASSYEQYF
TRBD1 | TRBJ1-2 | TRBV28 | CASSLTGNYGYTF
. | TRBJ1-5 | TRBV19 | CASSEQGQPQHF